This entry features one T cell receptor beta chain sequence. Its antigen is currently unknown. A read error is possible here, since a much larger clone lies one base away. The sample is drawn from a study of T-cell reconstitution after alpha-beta-depleted transplantation in children. General study findings and limits: As was reported, about two months after transplant, alpha-beta T cells came from several hundred expanded graft clones. In some patients, recipient T cells and intrathymic progenitors surviving conditioning explained high day-60 diversity. When one year had passed after transplant, most T-cell counts and diversity came from newly produced T cells.

Unique molecular identifiers were built into the TCRbeta library. From the PCR reads, TCRdb called clonotypes with MiXCR, one entry per CDR3 protein. The profile shows hundreds of thousands of distinct CDR3 sequences, around 13% of them singletons. The CDR3 has 14 amino acids. CDR1 MDHEN and CDR2 SYDVKM come from the germline V gene. This specimen was PBMCs, mostly from graft donor cells, taken 360 days after TCRalphabeta/CD19-depleted stem cell transplant. The sequence was collected from a male patient younger than 18 who had a stem cell transplant for acute myeloid leukemia, so the T cells may come from the graft donor. The chain employs TRBV28 and TRBJ2-7, with D unclear. The CDR3, as DNA: TGTGCCAGCAGTTTAGACCCCGTAGTCTACGAGCAGCACTTC. Translation: CASSLDPVVYEQHF. Looking up the rest from reference TRBV28 and TRBJ2-7 gives the full variable domain: DVKVTQSSRYLVKRTGEKVFLECVQDMDHENMFWYRQDPGLGLRLIYFSYDVKMKEKGDIPEGYSVSREKKERFSLILESASTNQTSMYLCASSLDPVVYEQHFGPGTRLTVT.